The 26 T cell receptor beta chains below come from one sample, sequenced in a study of long-term antiretroviral therapy in people with HIV. At survey level, the immunoSEQ assay was run in its v3.0 version. The protocol was immunoSEQ multiplex PCR, while the TCRdb copy is restricted to in-frame clones and leaves out a portion. This sample has tens of thousands of clones, with about 80% found just once. The sequences come from unsorted PBMCs, collected around 6 years after starting antiretroviral therapy. Receptor source: a young man with HIV.

This chain links TRBV30 with TRBJ1-1; TRBD1 might be the D (5 bases). The germline V and J ends were trimmed by 0 bases and 5 bases, with 10 bases remaining between them. Per germline, CDR1 GTSNPN and CDR2 SVGIG (reference sequence). The length of the CDR3 is 13 residues. The CDR3 protein is CAWSVLKGTEAFF. Written as DNA, the CDR3 is TGTGCCTGGAGTGTACTCAAGGGGACTGAAGCTTTCTTT.

This chain connects TRBV30 to TRBJ1-1; D not resolved. Looked up from germline, CDR1 is GTSNPN and CDR2 is SVGIG (reference sequence). The CDR3 has 13 residues. Trimming pared 3 bases from V and 1 base from J, leaving 9 bases between. This chain's CDR3 is CAWSDVENTEAFF. The CDR3 DNA follows: TGTGCCTGGAGCGACGTAGAGAACACTGAAGCTTTCTTT. The full variable domain, its missing parts supplied by reference TRBV30 and TRBJ1-1, is SQTIHQWPATLVQPVGSPLSLECTVEGTSNPNLYWYRQAAGRGLQLLFYSVGIGQISSEVPQNLSASRPQDRQFILSSKKLLLSDSGFYLCAWSDVENTEAFFGQGTRLTVV.

V is TRBV30 and J is TRBJ1-1; tentatively, D is TRBD1 (5 bases). CDR3 size: 13 residues. The ends were cut back, 4 bases at V and 0 bases at J, with 9 bases in the middle. Germline V gives CDR1 GTSNPN, CDR2 SVGIG (reference sequence). CDR3 nucleotides: TGTGCCTGGAAACGGGGGGTGAACACTGAAGCTTTCTTT. It codes for CAWKRGVNTEAFF.

The chain employs TRBV11-2 and TRBJ2-3; TRBD2 might be the D (6 bases). V was cut by 0 bases and J by 6 bases, with 10 bases left in between. The germline gives CDR1 SGHAT, CDR2 FQNNGV. This CDR3 spans 14 amino acids. The CDR3 DNA reads as TGTGCCAGCAGCTTAGACGGGGGTAGGGATACGCAGTATTTT. This encodes CASSLDGGRDTQYF.

CDR3 sequence: CASSLGNSGFYEQYF. In DNA, the CDR3 is TGTGCCAGCAGCTTAGGCAACAGCGGGTTCTACGAGCAGTACTTC. This chain uses TRBV7-9 with TRBJ2-7; tentative D call: TRBD2 (6 bases). In germline, CDR1 is SEHNR, CDR2 FQNEAQ (reference sequence). This CDR3 comprises 15 residues. Trimming took off 1 base at V and 3 bases at J, with 13 bases between the two ends.

J is TRBJ2-3 and V is TRBV30; no clear D gene. Between the trimmed V and J ends, which lost 0 bases and 1 base, there was a span of 11 bases. This CDR3 has 15 amino acids. The germline V gene encodes CDR1 GTSNPN and CDR2 SVGIG (reference sequence). DNA of the CDR3: TGTGCCTGGAGTGTCTCAGCGAAAGGCACAGATACGCAGTATTTT. It translates to CAWSVSAKGTDTQYF.

CDR3 sequence reads: CSVEQGYYEQYF. The DNA for the CDR3 is TGCAGCGTTGAGCAGGGTTACTACGAGCAGTACTTC. The chain uses TRBV29-1 and TRBJ2-7; a possible D gene is TRBD1 (5 bases). Trimming took off 3 bases at V and 3 bases at J, with 9 bases between the two ends. Germline CDR1 and CDR2: SQVTM and ANQGSEA. This CDR3 is 12 amino acids long.

This clone was recorded a few times. This sequence joins TRBV25-1 and TRBJ2-1, with 8 bases identical to TRBD2. Germline CDR1 reads MGHDK; CDR2 reads SYGVNS. This CDR3 is built from 14 residues. The junction had 6 bases not matched to a gene; V was cut back by 8 bases and J by 3 bases. In DNA, the CDR3 is TGTGCCAGCTGTATTAGCGGGGACTACAATGAGCAGTTCTTC. As protein: CASCISGDYNEQFF.

This chain links TRBV19 with TRBJ2-7; maybe TRBD1 (6 bases). The CDR3 is made up of 14 amino acids. Germline V gene lookup returns CDR1 LNHDA and CDR2 SQIVND (reference sequence). The V end was cut by 5 bases, the J end by 3 bases, with 14 bases between. The CDR3 protein is CASSPGTTSYEQYF. The CDR3 DNA follows: TGTGCCAGTAGTCCCGGGACAACAAGCTACGAGCAGTACTTC.

The chain employs TRBV6-4 and TRBJ2-1; 7 bases fit TRBD2. With V trimmed by 3 bases and J by 5 bases, 4 bases remained unmatched. The CDR3 has 14 residues. Germline CDR1 and CDR2: MRHNA and SNTAGT. In nucleotides, the CDR3 is TGTGCCAGCAGTGAGGGGGGGACCAACAATGAGCAGTTCTTC. Its translation is CASSEGGTNNEQFF.

This clone was seen once. This chain joins TRBV7-8 and TRBJ1-2; 7 nucleotides line up with TRBD1. After removal of 1 base from V and 5 bases from J, the junction contained 4 bases not matched to a gene. The CDR3 covers 14 residues. Germline CDR1 SGHVS, CDR2 FQNEAQ. CDR3 residues: CASSLGGTDYGYTF. The CDR3 coding sequence is TGTGCCAGCAGCTTAGGCGGGACAGATTATGGCTACACCTTC.

The chain is built from TRBV7-2 and TRBJ1-2; 9 bases fit TRBD1. The CDR3 extends over 15 amino acids. Trimming removed 4 bases from V and 8 bases from J; junction bases left unmatched: 11. Germline loops: CDR1 SGHTA, CDR2 FQGNSA. The CDR3: CASSYTQGAVWGYTF. CDR3 coding DNA: TGTGCCAGCAGCTACACACAGGGGGCAGTCTGGGGCTACACCTTC.

This sequence joins TRBV9 and TRBJ2-1; TRBD1 agrees at 10 bases. Germline CDR1 reads SGDLS; CDR2 reads YYNGEE. CDR3 length: 14 residues. After removal of 4 bases from V and 8 bases from J, the junction contained 6 bases not matched to a gene. The CDR3 sequence: CASSLRQGADEQFF. CDR3 DNA: TGTGCCAGCAGCCTCCGACAGGGGGCCGATGAGCAGTTCTTC. Filled out from reference TRBV9 and TRBJ2-1, the complete variable domain reads DSGVTQTPKHLITATGQRVTLRCSPRSGDLSVYWYQQSLDQGLQFLIQYYNGEERAKGNILERFSAQQFPDLHSELNLSSLELGDSALYFCASSLRQGADEQFFGPGTRLTVL.

This clone appeared a few times. The chain recombines TRBV19 with TRBJ2-1; possibly TRBD2 for D (6 bases). The CDR3 spans 13 residues. CDR1 is LNHDA, CDR2 SQIVND, per germline (reference sequence). Between the trimmed V and J ends, which lost 5 bases and 10 bases, there was a span of 15 bases. CDR3 amino acids: CASSWRVGVEQFF. CDR3 DNA sequence: TGTGCCAGTAGTTGGAGGGTTGGGGTGGAGCAGTTCTTC.

The chain uses TRBV6-1 and TRBJ2-7; D perhaps matches TRBD1 (6 bases). Trimming cost V 6 bases and J 0 bases, with 15 bases left between them. The CDR3 is 15 amino acids. CDR1 is MNHNS and CDR2 is SASEGT in the germline V gene. The CDR3 DNA reads TGTGCCAGCAGAGATGACAGGAGGAGCTCCTACGAGCAGTACTTC. Translated, it gives CASRDDRRSSYEQYF.

The chain employs TRBV4-2 and TRBJ2-3; possibly TRBD1 for D (5 bases). Germline values: CDR1 LGHNA, CDR2 YNFKEQ. V shed 0 bases and J shed 2 bases, with 15 bases lying between them. The CDR3 contains 17 residues. The CDR3 DNA sequence: TGTGCCAGCAGCCAAGAAAGATGGACATCGAACACAGATACGCAGTATTTT. It encodes CASSQERWTSNTDTQYF.

The chain couples TRBV30 to TRBJ1-2; possible D gene TRBD1, 5 bases. Trimming left V 0 bases short and J 4 bases short, with 12 bases between. The CDR3 length is 14 residues. Germline assignment: CDR1 GTSNPN and CDR2 SVGIG (reference sequence). The CDR3 coding sequence is TGTGCCTGGAGTGTAAGGGGTAGATCCTATGGCTACACCTTC. This translates into CAWSVRGRSYGYTF.

This chain connects TRBV25-1 to TRBJ2-7; a weak D match, TRBD1 (6 bases). V lost 0 bases and J 4 bases, leaving 10 bases between the germline ends. Germline CDR1 and CDR2: MGHDK and SYGVNS. The CDR3 length is 14 residues. CDR3 sequence (DNA): TGTGCCAGCAGTGAATATCGGGACATTTACGAGCAGTACTTC. Residues: CASSEYRDIYEQYF.

J is TRBJ2-7 and V is TRBV27; no firm D call. V was trimmed by 0 bases and J by 0 bases, leaving 9 bases between them. This CDR3 is built from 15 residues. Germline V gives CDR1 MNHEY, CDR2 SMNVEV (reference sequence). Here the CDR3 DNA reads TGTGCCAGCAGTTTATCGTCACCAATCTCCTACGAGCAGTACTTC. Protein product: CASSLSSPISYEQYF.

The V call is TRBV4-3, the J call TRBJ2-2; D uncertain. The CDR3 length is 16 residues. V was pared by 2 bases and J by 4 bases, with 14 bases between. CDR1 is LGHNA and CDR2 is YSLEER in the germline V gene. CDR3 nucleotides: TGCGCCAGCAGCCAATCCCTCCGGCAGACCACCGGGGAGCTGTTTTTT. It translates to CASSQSLRQTTGELFF.

V usage is TRBV13 and J usage is TRBJ2-5, with D possibly matching TRBD1 (6 bases). Germline assignment: CDR1 PRHDT and CDR2 FYEKMQ (reference sequence). CDR3 length equals 14 residues. With 2 bases removed from V and 4 bases from J, the gap between germline ends came to 11 bases. CDR3 region: CASSLSQGRETQYF. The CDR3 DNA reads as TGTGCCAGCAGCTTAAGCCAGGGGAGAGAGACCCAGTACTTC.

The chain is built from TRBV5-6 and TRBJ1-1; TRBD1 agrees at 8 bases. J was trimmed by 6 bases and V by 4 bases; bases with no gene match: 11. Germline V gives CDR1 SGHDT, CDR2 YYEEEE. The CDR3 covers 15 residues. Written as DNA, the CDR3 is TGTGCCAGCAGCCTTTTCGGACAGGGTCGGTCTGAAGCTTTCTTT. Translated: CASSLFGQGRSEAFF.

The chain uses TRBV9 and TRBJ1-5, with D unclear. The V end lost 0 bases, the J end lost 3 bases, and 10 bases lay between the germline ends. CDR1 SGDLS and CDR2 YYNGEE come from the germline V gene. The CDR3 totals 15 residues. This CDR3 is CASSVEGRYNQPQHF. Here the CDR3 DNA reads TGTGCCAGCAGCGTAGAGGGAAGGTACAATCAGCCCCAGCATTTT.

The chain employs TRBV2 and TRBJ1-2; D gene unclear. The CDR3 has 13 amino acids. In germline, CDR1 is SNHLY, CDR2 FYNNEI. Trimming removed 4 bases from V and 8 bases from J, with 14 bases in between. For the CDR3, the DNA is TGTGCCAGCAGTGCCGCCGGGCCGCTGGGCTACACCTTC. Translation: CASSAAGPLGYTF.

The chain is built from TRBV2 and TRBJ2-3, with D perhaps matching TRBD1 or TRBD2 (5 bases each). CDR3 length: 15 residues. In germline, CDR1 is SNHLY, CDR2 FYNNEI. The V and J ends lost 8 bases and 3 bases respectively, with 18 bases between them. This chain's CDR3 is CASDGDPEGTDTQYF. In DNA, the CDR3 is TGTGCCAGCGATGGGGACCCTGAGGGTACAGATACGCAGTATTTT.

This chain joins TRBV30 and TRBJ1-1, with 9 nucleotides matching TRBD1. Trimming took 4 bases from V and 5 from J; bases not matched to a gene: 14. The CDR3 extends over 16 amino acids. Germline V gene sequence: CDR1 GTSNPN, CDR2 SVGIG (reference sequence). The CDR3 region has the DNA TGTGCCTGGACCCGTCCGGGACAGGGAGCGGGTACTGAAGCTTTCTTT. Protein: CAWTRPGQGAGTEAFF.